The T cell receptor beta chain described here comes from a study of OX40 agonist ivuxolimab in advanced cancers. The CDR3 length is 15 residues. V dropped 6 bases and J dropped 6; count of bases not matched to a gene: 9. The V gene's germline CDR1 is LGHNA and CDR2 YNFKEQ. Profiling relied on immunoSEQ multiplex PCR, and the TCRdb table lists in-frame clones only, not all of them. The sample consists of some 100,000 clones, approximately 90% of them appearing once. The sequencing used CD4+ or CD8+ T cells sorted from blood, collected in a trial of the OX40 agonist ivuxolimab. The TCR sequence derives from an adult with an advanced solid tumor such as melanoma, head and neck, liver or kidney cancer. The chain employs TRBV4-2 and TRBJ2-1; 9 nucleotides match TRBD1. The chain's CDR3 is CASRLTGGATNEQFF. Here the CDR3 DNA reads TGTGCCAGCAGACTAACAGGGGGCGCAACCAATGAGCAGTTCTTC.